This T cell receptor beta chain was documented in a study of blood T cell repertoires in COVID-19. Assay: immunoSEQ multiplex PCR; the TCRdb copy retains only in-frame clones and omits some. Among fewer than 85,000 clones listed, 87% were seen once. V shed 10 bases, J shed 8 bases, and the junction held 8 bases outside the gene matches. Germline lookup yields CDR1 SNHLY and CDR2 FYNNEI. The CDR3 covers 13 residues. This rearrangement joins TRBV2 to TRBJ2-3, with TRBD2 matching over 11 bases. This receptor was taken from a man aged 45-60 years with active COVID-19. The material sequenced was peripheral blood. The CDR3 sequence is CATTSGGGSTQYF. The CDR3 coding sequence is TGTGCCACCACTAGCGGGGGAGGGTCTACGCAGTATTTT.